These 15 T cell receptor beta chains share one sample of origin, sequenced in a study of T cell changes during pregnancy in multiple sclerosis. The data were produced by immunoSEQ multiplex PCR, yet TCRdb's version contains in-frame clones alone and is incomplete. Here the sample spans roughly 26,000 clones, nearly 90% being singletons. The sample was CD8+ T cells from peripheral blood mononuclear cells, taken in the second trimester of pregnancy. These receptors originate from a female donor with multiple sclerosis, enrolled in a pregnancy study.

This clone came up once. The CDR3 loop reads CATRAGGNTGELFF. The CDR3 DNA reads as TGTGCCACCAGGGCGGGGGGGAACACCGGGGAGCTGTTTTTT. The chain is built from TRBV15 and TRBJ2-2, with 8 bases matching TRBD2. The CDR3 spans 14 residues. With 6 bases clipped from V and 1 base from J, the junction kept 1 base outside the gene matches. CDR1 LNHNV and CDR2 YYDKDF come from the germline V gene (reference sequence).

Ten or more counts support this clone. One end of the junction varies from germline; a read error may be responsible. The J gene is TRBJ2-2, the V gene TRBV28; D might be TRBD1 (6 bases). Germline V gene data show CDR1 as MDHEN and CDR2 as SYDVKM. This CDR3 has 15 amino acids. The chain's CDR3 is CASSLIDRNPGELFF. The DNA of the CDR3 is TGTGCCAGCAGCCTCATTGACAGGAACCCCGGGGAGCTGTTTTTT.

The chain uses TRBV4-1 and TRBJ2-1, with 9 bases lining up with TRBD1. The V gene's germline CDR1 is MGHRA and CDR2 YSYEKL. J lost 4 bases, V lost 8 bases, and 6 bases had no gene match. The length of the CDR3 is 14 residues. The CDR3: CASGTGGDYNEQFF. The CDR3 DNA reads TGCGCCAGCGGAACAGGGGGCGATTACAATGAGCAGTTCTTC.

The chain recombines TRBV27 with TRBJ2-7; a possible D gene is TRBD1 (6 bases). Looked up from germline, CDR1 is MNHEY and CDR2 is SMNVEV (reference sequence). Trimming removed 5 bases from V and 4 bases from J, with 12 bases in between. The length of the CDR3 is 13 residues. CDR3 residues: CASSLRGPYEQYF. The CDR3 DNA reads as TGTGCCAGCAGTCTCAGGGGACCGTACGAGCAGTACTTC.

This clone was recorded only once. The chain is built from TRBV7-9 and TRBJ2-5; D call uncertain. The CDR3 runs to 11 residues. V gave up 6 bases and J gave up 7 bases, with 9 bases separating them. The germline CDR1 and CDR2 sequences are SEHNR and FQNEAQ (reference sequence). The CDR3: CASSYPGTQYF. The DNA for the CDR3 is TGTGCCAGCAGTTACCCGGGGACCCAGTACTTC.

This chain joins TRBV7-9 and TRBJ1-3; D is undetermined. Germline CDR1 SEHNR, CDR2 FQNEAQ (reference sequence). CDR3 size: 16 residues. Trimming removed 4 bases at V and 0 bases at J, with 13 bases between. The CDR3 region is CASSSTLGSSGNTIYF. For the CDR3, the DNA is TGTGCCAGCAGCTCAACCCTAGGGAGCTCTGGAAACACCATATATTTT.

The chain has TRBV29-1 and TRBJ2-7, with 9 bases lining up with TRBD1. There are 15 residues in the CDR3. From germline, CDR1 is SQVTM and CDR2 ANQGSEA. V shed 3 bases, J shed 2 bases, and the junction held 8 bases outside the gene matches. CDR3 protein: CSVEGQGLTPYEQYF. The DNA of the CDR3 is TGCAGCGTTGAGGGACAGGGTCTAACGCCCTACGAGCAGTACTTC.

The chain links TRBV5-1 to TRBJ2-7, with D possibly being TRBD2 (5 bases). The CDR3 has 17 residues. Germline values: CDR1 SGHRS, CDR2 YFSETQ. Trimming removed 0 bases at V and 0 bases at J, with 16 bases between. DNA for the CDR3: TGCGCCAGCAGCTTGGAGTTCCCGGGGTCTACCTCCTACGAGCAGTACTTC. Translation: CASSLEFPGSTSYEQYF.

This clone occurred a few times. This chain joins TRBV19 and TRBJ1-1; perhaps TRBD1 as D (6 bases). Trimming stripped 5 bases from V and 0 bases from J, with 10 bases between. Germline V gene lookup returns CDR1 LNHDA and CDR2 SQIVND (reference sequence). The CDR3 is 14 residues long. This CDR3 reads CASSYGQMNTEAFF. The CDR3 DNA reads TGTGCCAGTAGTTACGGACAGATGAACACTGAAGCTTTCTTT.

The rearrangement joins TRBV6-4 to TRBJ2-2; 9 bases line up with TRBD1. The CDR3 runs to 18 residues. J was trimmed by 2 bases and V by 6 bases; bases with no gene match: 13. Germline V CDR1 and CDR2: MRHNA, SNTAGT. The CDR3 protein is CASSKTGGSLANTGELFF. CDR3 sequence (DNA): TGTGCCAGCAGCAAGACAGGGGGATCCCTCGCAAACACCGGGGAGCTGTTTTTT.

In this sample, this clone turned up once. J is TRBJ2-1 and V is TRBV5-8; possible D gene TRBD2, 6 bases. Deletions cut 4 bases from V and 1 base from J, with 15 bases between. The CDR3 runs to 16 residues. The germline CDR1 and CDR2 sequences are SGHTS and YDEGEE. The CDR3 nucleotides are TGTGCCAGCAGCCCGGGGCTAGCGCCATCCTACAATGAGCAGTTCTTC. Residues: CASSPGLAPSYNEQFF.

This sequence joins TRBV29-1 and TRBJ2-5, with 10 nucleotides matching TRBD2. CDR1 is SQVTM and CDR2 is ANQGSEA in the germline V gene. V shed 3 bases and J 5 bases; nucleotides not matched to a gene: 18. This CDR3 spans 18 amino acids. This CDR3 reads CSVEGPLQLAGVAETQYF. CDR3 DNA sequence: TGCAGCGTTGAGGGGCCTTTACAGCTAGCGGGAGTTGCGGAGACCCAGTACTTC. Using reference TRBV29-1 and TRBJ2-5 for the parts outside the CDR3, the full variable domain is SAVISQKPSRDICQRGTSLTIQCQVDSQVTMMFWYRQQPGQSLTLIATANQGSEATYESGFVIDKFPISRPNLTFSTLTVSNMSPEDSSIYLCSVEGPLQLAGVAETQYFGPGTRLLVL.

V is TRBV19 and J is TRBJ1-5; D gene unclear. CDR1 and CDR2 from the germline V gene are LNHDA and SQIVND (reference sequence). Trimming took off 1 base at V and 4 bases at J, with 2 bases between the two ends. This CDR3 comprises 12 residues. The CDR3 here is CASSIANQPQHF. In nucleotides, the CDR3 is TGTGCCAGTAGTATAGCTAATCAGCCCCAGCATTTT.

By sample share, this clone is large. The rearrangement uses TRBV2 and TRBJ2-5; D not certain. The CDR3 has 12 residues. Per the germline V gene, CDR1 is SNHLY and CDR2 is FYNNEI. The germline V and J ends were trimmed by 3 bases and 2 bases, with 4 bases remaining between them. CDR3 sequence reads: CASSDYQETQYF. Here the CDR3 DNA reads TGTGCCAGCAGTGATTATCAAGAGACCCAGTACTTC.

The genes are TRBV27 and TRBJ2-3; D ambiguous. Trimming cost V 4 bases and J 2 bases, with 13 bases left between them. Germline lookup yields CDR1 MNHEY and CDR2 SMNVEV (reference sequence). CDR3 length: 15 residues. Written as DNA, the CDR3 is TGTGCCAGCAGTTATAAGCGACGGTCCACAGATACGCAGTATTTT. Translation gives CASSYKRRSTDTQYF.